Presented here are 18 T cell receptor beta chains from one specimen sequenced in a study of T cell changes during pregnancy in multiple sclerosis. The data were produced by immunoSEQ multiplex PCR, yet TCRdb's version contains in-frame clones alone and is incomplete. The sample has 100,000 or so clones, 85% to 95% seen once. The sample consisted of peripheral blood, taken in the first trimester of pregnancy. Receptors originate from a female donor with multiple sclerosis, enrolled in a pregnancy study.

This clone was seen a few times. This sequence joins TRBV7-3 and TRBJ2-2; D may be TRBD1 (5 bases). CDR1 SGHTA and CDR2 FQGTGA come from the germline V gene. The CDR3 contains 13 residues. The V gene lost 3 bases and the J gene lost 6 bases, with 8 bases spanning the gap. CDR3 in DNA: TGTGCCAGCAGCTTGGGGCCGGCCGGGGAGCTGTTTTTT. Its translation is CASSLGPAGELFF.

This chain joins TRBV9 and TRBJ2-3; 10 bases fit TRBD2. The germline CDR1 and CDR2 sequences are SGDLS and YYNGEE. The CDR3 length is 16 residues. Trimming cost V 0 bases and J 6 bases; bases outside gene matches: 7. The CDR3 is CASSVDSGGRYDTQYF. The CDR3 region has the DNA TGTGCCAGCAGCGTAGATAGCGGGGGGCGTTACGATACGCAGTATTTT.

This clone was recorded once. CDR3 DNA sequence: TGTGCCAGAAGCTTGGCCAGGGGCCTGGGAAATGTGGGCTACACCTTC. Amino acids: CARSLARGLGNVGYTF. The rearrangement joins TRBV5-3 to TRBJ1-2; D possibly corresponds to TRBD1 (6 bases). TRBV5-3 is known as an ORF, though its function is uncertain. The CDR3 runs to 16 residues. V lost 0 bases and J lost 8, with 20 bases in between.

This chain links TRBV7-9 with TRBJ1-1; no clear D gene. Trimming shortened V by 1 base and J by 6 bases, and 12 bases separated the two germline ends. CDR3 size: 14 residues. The V gene's germline CDR1 is SEHNR and CDR2 FQNEAQ (reference sequence). The chain's CDR3 is CASSLGGRGPEAFF. Here the CDR3 DNA reads TGTGCCAGCAGCTTAGGAGGGAGAGGTCCTGAAGCTTTCTTT.

The V gene is TRBV30, the J gene TRBJ1-6; a weak D match, TRBD1 (5 bases). The CDR3 is 18 amino acids. Germline V lookup: CDR1 GTSNPN, CDR2 SVGIG (reference sequence). V was trimmed by 4 bases and J by 7 bases, leaving 26 bases between them. CDR3 protein: CAWTPMGDFTRRNSPLHF. The CDR3 coding sequence is TGTGCCTGGACCCCGATGGGGGACTTCACCCGTCGAAATTCACCCCTCCACTTT.

The chain has TRBV7-9 and TRBJ2-4; the D gene is possibly TRBD1 (5 bases). This CDR3 is built from 13 residues. The germline V and J ends were trimmed by 6 bases and 6 bases, with 12 bases remaining between them. Germline-derived CDR1 and CDR2 are SEHNR and FQNEAQ (reference sequence). CDR3 sequence reads: CASSSQGLNIQYF. The CDR3 DNA sequence: TGTGCCAGCAGTTCGCAGGGCCTAAACATTCAGTACTTC.

This rearrangement joins TRBV6-4 to TRBJ2-2; TRBD2 aligns across 11 bases. The CDR3 contains 16 residues. Germline CDR1 reads MRHNA; CDR2 reads SNTAGT. V dropped 3 bases and J dropped 0; count of bases not matched to a gene: 0. Here the CDR3 DNA reads TGTGCCAGCAGTGATAGCGGGGGGGCGAACACCGGGGAGCTGTTTTTT. It specifies CASSDSGGANTGELFF.

The V and J genes are TRBV11-3 and TRBJ1-3, with 7 bases fitting TRBD1. The V gene end was trimmed by 5 bases and the J gene end by 2 bases; junction bases not matched to a gene: 3. The germline V gene has CDR1 SGHNT and CDR2 YENEEA. The CDR3 is 14 residues long. The CDR3, as DNA: TGTGCCAGCAGCCCGACAGGGACTGGAAACACCATATATTTT. Amino acids: CASSPTGTGNTIYF.

This rearrangement joins TRBV14 to TRBJ1-5, with TRBD1 as a possible D gene (5 bases). Per the germline V gene, CDR1 is SGHDN and CDR2 is FVKESK. V was shortened by 3 bases and J by 5 bases, with 8 bases between the two germline ends. This CDR3 is built from 13 residues. CDR3: CASSHRVDQPQHF. DNA for the CDR3: TGTGCCAGCAGCCACAGGGTTGATCAGCCCCAGCATTTT.

The chain uses TRBV4-2 and TRBJ1-6, with unresolved D. CDR3 length equals 15 residues. Per the germline V gene, CDR1 is LGHNA and CDR2 is YNFKEQ. Trimming took 0 bases from V and 8 from J, leaving 11 bases between them. CDR3: CASSQEGPVHSPLHF. CDR3 nucleotides: TGTGCCAGCAGCCAAGAGGGCCCTGTACATTCACCCCTCCACTTT.

The table lists this clone with a count of one. The chain couples TRBV7-3 to TRBJ2-2; D remains unclear. The CDR3 contains 12 residues. Trimming took off 10 bases at V and 4 bases at J, with 10 bases between the two ends. The germline V gene has CDR1 SGHTA and CDR2 FQGTGA. CDR3 in amino acids: CATPSPTGELFF. The CDR3 DNA reads TGTGCCACTCCCTCTCCCACCGGGGAGCTGTTTTTT.

V usage is TRBV13 and J usage is TRBJ2-7; TRBD2 might be the D (6 bases). Germline CDR1 and CDR2: PRHDT and FYEKMQ (reference sequence). The germline V and J ends were trimmed by 2 bases and 4 bases, with 9 bases remaining between them. The CDR3 covers 13 residues. The CDR3 sequence: CASSLTSSYEQYF. In nucleotides, the CDR3 is TGTGCCAGCAGCTTAACTAGCAGTTACGAGCAGTACTTC.

The chain has TRBV9 and TRBJ1-3; D remains unclear. V lost 0 bases and J lost 5, with 12 bases in between. The V gene's germline CDR1 is SGDLS and CDR2 YYNGEE. This CDR3 spans 15 amino acids. The CDR3 here is CASSVDARQRNTIYF. CDR3 DNA sequence: TGTGCCAGCAGCGTAGATGCCAGGCAAAGAAACACCATATATTTT.

This chain joins TRBV18 and TRBJ2-3; 12 bases map to TRBD1. V lost 6 bases to trimming and J lost 4 bases; unmatched junction nucleotides: 5. Germline CDR1 reads KGHSH; CDR2 reads LQKENI. The CDR3 has 15 residues. For the CDR3, the DNA is TGTGCCAGCTCTCCCCGGGACAGGGGGCCAGATACGCAGTATTTT. Translating gives CASSPRDRGPDTQYF. The full variable domain, in which reference TRBV18 and TRBJ2-3 provide the parts outside the CDR3, is NAGVMQNPRHLVRRRGQEARLRCSPMKGHSHVYWYRQLPEEGLKFMVYLQKENIIDESGMPKERFSAEFPKEGPSILRIQQVVRGDSAAYFCASSPRDRGPDTQYFGPGTRLTVL.

The chain carries TRBV19 and TRBJ1-5; 8 nucleotides line up with TRBD1. The CDR3 is 16 amino acids. V was pared by 7 bases and J by 5 bases, with 13 bases of the junction left unmatched. Germline V gene sequence: CDR1 LNHDA, CDR2 SQIVND (reference sequence). CDR3: CASTPLGRGLDQPQHF. The CDR3 DNA sequence: TGTGCCAGTACCCCCCTAGGCAGGGGGCTTGATCAGCCCCAGCATTTT.

The chain employs TRBV5-6 and TRBJ1-6; 8 bases align to TRBD1. The CDR3 covers 16 residues. V was clipped by 0 bases and J by 3 bases; unmatched bases: 2. The V gene's germline CDR1 is SGHDT and CDR2 YYEEEE. DNA of the CDR3: TGTGCCAGCAGCTTGGGGACAGGGCTCTATAATTCACCCCTCCACTTT. Translated, it gives CASSLGTGLYNSPLHF.

This rearrangement joins TRBV30 to TRBJ1-6; 11 nucleotides align to TRBD1. V was pared by 5 bases and J by 7 bases, with 10 bases of the junction left unmatched. Germline V lookup: CDR1 GTSNPN, CDR2 SVGIG (reference sequence). This CDR3 contains 16 residues. CDR3 amino acids: CAWAGRTGGFNSPLHF. CDR3 DNA sequence: TGTGCCTGGGCTGGGAGGACAGGGGGCTTCAATTCACCCCTCCACTTT.

The chain combines TRBV15 with TRBJ1-1; D is uncertain. The CDR3 sequence is 16 residues long. The germline CDR1 and CDR2 sequences are LNHNV and YYDKDF (reference sequence). With 5 bases removed from V and 5 bases from J, the gap between germline ends came to 21 bases. The CDR3 is CATSEGRTRKGTEAFF. CDR3 nucleotide sequence: TGTGCCACCAGCGAAGGTCGTACTAGGAAGGGAACTGAAGCTTTCTTT. Filled out from reference TRBV15 and TRBJ1-1, the complete variable domain reads DAMVIQNPRYQVTQFGKPVTLSCSQTLNHNVMYWYQQKSSQAPKLLFHYYDKDFNNEADTPDNFQSRRPNTSFCFLDIRSPGLGDTAMYLCATSEGRTRKGTEAFFGQGTRLTVV.